The sample holds many counts of the clone carrying this T cell receptor (beta chain). Its target is not known. TCRdb itself ran the 5' RACE reads through MiXCR, one entry per CDR3 protein. The sample lists around 230,000 distinct CDR3 sequences; roughly 8.2% were seen once. The CDR3 has 14 amino acids. Germline V gene sequence: CDR1 DFQATT, CDR2 SNEGSKA (reference sequence). These data originate in a study of CD8 T cells in ankylosing spondylitis. Regarding the study as a whole: Reportedly, significant enrichment of disease-linked clones occurred in matched ankylosing spondylitis synovial fluid. Ankylosing spondylitis blood appeared to be characterized by a TCR beta motif of several highly homologous variants.

This receptor was obtained from a female donor with ankylosing spondylitis or in good health (not recorded which). The chain links TRBV20-1 to TRBJ1-6, with TRBD1 as a possible D gene (6 bases). The source material was blood, either unsorted or a sorted T cell fraction (not recorded which). CDR3 protein: CSGAGAVNNSPLHF. CDR3 bases: TGCAGCGGTGCGGGGGCAGTCAATAATTCACCCCTCCACTTT.